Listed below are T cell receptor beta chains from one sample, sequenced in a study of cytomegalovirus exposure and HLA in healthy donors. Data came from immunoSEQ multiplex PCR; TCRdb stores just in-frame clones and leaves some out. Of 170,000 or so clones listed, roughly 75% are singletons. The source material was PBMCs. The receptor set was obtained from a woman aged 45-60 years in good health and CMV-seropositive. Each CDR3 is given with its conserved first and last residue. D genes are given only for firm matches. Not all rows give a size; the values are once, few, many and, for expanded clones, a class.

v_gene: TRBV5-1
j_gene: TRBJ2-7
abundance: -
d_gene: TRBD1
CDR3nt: TGCGCCAGCAGCACGAGTCGACAGGGGCGGTGGGAGCAGTACTTC
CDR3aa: CASSTSRQGRWEQYF

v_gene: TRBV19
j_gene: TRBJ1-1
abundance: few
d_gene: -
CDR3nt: TGTGCCAGTAGTGCGTGGGGGCAGATCCCTGAAGCTTTCTTT
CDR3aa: CASSAWGQIPEAFF

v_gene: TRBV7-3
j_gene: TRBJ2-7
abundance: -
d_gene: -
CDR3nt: TGTGCCAGCAGCTCGATTAGCGGTACCTACGAGCAGTACTTC
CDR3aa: CASSSISGTYEQYF

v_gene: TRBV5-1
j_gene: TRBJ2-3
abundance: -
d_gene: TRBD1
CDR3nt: TGCGCCAGCAGCTCAGGGACAGGGAGTGCCACAGATACGCAGTATTTT
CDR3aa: CASSSGTGSATDTQYF

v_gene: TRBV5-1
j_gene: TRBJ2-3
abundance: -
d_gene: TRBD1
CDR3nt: TGCGCCAGCAGCTTGGTCGACAGGGTCCACACAGATACGCAGTATTTT
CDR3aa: CASSLVDRVHTDTQYF

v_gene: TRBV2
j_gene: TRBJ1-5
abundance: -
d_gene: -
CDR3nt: TGTGCCAGCAGTGAGAGCGGACGGAGGGGCAATCAGCCCCAGCATTTT
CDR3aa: CASSESGRRGNQPQHF

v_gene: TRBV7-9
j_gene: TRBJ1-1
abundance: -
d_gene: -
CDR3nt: TGTGCCAGCAGCTCCGTCCTGAACACTGAAGCTTTCTTT
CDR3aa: CASSSVLNTEAFF

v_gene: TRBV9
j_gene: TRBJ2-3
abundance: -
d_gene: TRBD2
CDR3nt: TGTGCCAGCAGCGTAGGGACTAGCGCAGATACGCAGTATTTT
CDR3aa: CASSVGTSADTQYF

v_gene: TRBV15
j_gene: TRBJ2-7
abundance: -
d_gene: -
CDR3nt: TGTGCCACCAGCAGAGAAGGGGGCTACGAGCAGTACTTC
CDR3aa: CATSREGGYEQYF

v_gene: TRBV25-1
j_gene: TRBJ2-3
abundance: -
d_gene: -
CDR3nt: TGTGCCAGCAGTGGGAGTAGTTCGCGCACAGATACGCAGTATTTT
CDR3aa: CASSGSSSRTDTQYF

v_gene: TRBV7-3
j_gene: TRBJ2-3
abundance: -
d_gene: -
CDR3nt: TGTGCCAGCAGCCCACGGGGAGTTTCATCCGATACGCAGTATTTT
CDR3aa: CASSPRGVSSDTQYF

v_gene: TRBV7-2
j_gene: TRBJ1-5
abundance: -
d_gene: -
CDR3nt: TGTGCCAGCAGCTTCCCGAATCAGCCCCAGCATTTT
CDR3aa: CASSFPNQPQHF

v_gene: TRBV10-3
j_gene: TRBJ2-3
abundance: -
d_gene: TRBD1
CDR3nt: TGTGCCGCGAAGCAACAGGGGAGCACAGATACGCAGTATTTT
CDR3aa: CAAKQQGSTDTQYF

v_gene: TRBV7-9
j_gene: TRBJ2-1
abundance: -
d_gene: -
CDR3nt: TGTTCCAGCAGCAGGACTGAGGGCAATGAGCAGTTCTTC
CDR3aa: CSSSRTEGNEQFF

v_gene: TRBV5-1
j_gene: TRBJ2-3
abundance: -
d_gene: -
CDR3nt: TGCGCCAGCAGCTTGGCCCCCGACTCGCGGGATACGCAGTATTTT
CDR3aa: CASSLAPDSRDTQYF

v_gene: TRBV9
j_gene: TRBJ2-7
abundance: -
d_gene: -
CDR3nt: TGTGCCAGCAGCGATGGACAGTCCTACGAGCAGTACTTC
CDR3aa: CASSDGQSYEQYF

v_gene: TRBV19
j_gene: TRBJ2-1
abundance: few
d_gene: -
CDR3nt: TGTGCCAGTAGCCATAGCCAGGGGAACAATGAGCAGTTCTTC
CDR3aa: CASSHSQGNNEQFF

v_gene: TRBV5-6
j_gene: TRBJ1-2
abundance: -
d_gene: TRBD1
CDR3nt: TGTGCCAGCAGCTTAGAGGGGGCTGACCCAATCGGCTACACCTTC
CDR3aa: CASSLEGADPIGYTF

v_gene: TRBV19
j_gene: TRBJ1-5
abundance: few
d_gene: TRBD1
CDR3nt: TGTGCCAGTCATGACAGGGGGCATAGAAATCAGCCCCAGCATTTT
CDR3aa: CASHDRGHRNQPQHF

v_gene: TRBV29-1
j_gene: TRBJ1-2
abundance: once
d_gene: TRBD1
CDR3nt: TGCAGCGCGGGACAGACTAACTATGGCTACACCTTC
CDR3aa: CSAGQTNYGYTF

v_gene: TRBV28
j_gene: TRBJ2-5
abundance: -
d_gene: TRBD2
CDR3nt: TGTGCCAGCAGTTTCGGTATTGCGTCTAGCGGGATAAAGACCCAGTACTTC
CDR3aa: CASSFGIASSGIKTQYF

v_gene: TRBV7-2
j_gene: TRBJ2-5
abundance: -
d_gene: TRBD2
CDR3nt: TGTGCCAGCAGCTTACGGATAGCGGGAGTTGGAGAGACCCAGTACTTC
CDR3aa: CASSLRIAGVGETQYF

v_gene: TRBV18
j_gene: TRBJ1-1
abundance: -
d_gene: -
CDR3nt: TGTGCCAGCTCACCACCGAACAGGCCAAAGGACACTGAAGCTTTCTTT
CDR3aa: CASSPPNRPKDTEAFF

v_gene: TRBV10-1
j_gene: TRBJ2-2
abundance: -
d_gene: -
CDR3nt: TGCGCCAGCAGTGACAGGGTGTTAACCGGGGAGCTGTTTTTT
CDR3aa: CASSDRVLTGELFF

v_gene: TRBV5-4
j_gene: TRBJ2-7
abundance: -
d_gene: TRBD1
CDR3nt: TGTGCCAGCAGCGCGGGACAGGGGGACGAGCAGTACTTC
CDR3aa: CASSAGQGDEQYF

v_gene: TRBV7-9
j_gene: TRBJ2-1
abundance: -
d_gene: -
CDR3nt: TGTGCCAGCAGCTTATATCGGGTTGGTGAGCAGTTCTTC
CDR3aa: CASSLYRVGEQFF

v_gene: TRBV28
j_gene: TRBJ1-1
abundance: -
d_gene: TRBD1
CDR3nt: TGTGCCAGCGGGGAAAGGGACAGGGTCACGAACACTGAAGCTTTCTTT
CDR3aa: CASGERDRVTNTEAFF

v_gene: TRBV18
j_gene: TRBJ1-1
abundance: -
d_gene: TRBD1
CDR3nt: TGTGCCAGCCCCAGACAGGGGGGCACTGAAGCTTTCTTT
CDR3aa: CASPRQGGTEAFF

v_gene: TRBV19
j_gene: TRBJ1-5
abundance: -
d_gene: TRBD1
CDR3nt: TGTGCCAGTAGTATGCTAGGACAGGGGCTCCAACAGCCCCAGCATTTT
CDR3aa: CASSMLGQGLQQPQHF

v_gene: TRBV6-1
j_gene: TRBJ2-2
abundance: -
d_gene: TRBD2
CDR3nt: TGTGCCAGCCGTGCCGGGGGGTACACCGGGGAGCTGTTTTTT
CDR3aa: CASRAGGYTGELFF

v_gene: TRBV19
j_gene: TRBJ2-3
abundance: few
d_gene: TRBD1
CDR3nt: TGTGCCAGTAGTACAAACAGGGGGGATACGCAGTATTTT
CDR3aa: CASSTNRGDTQYF

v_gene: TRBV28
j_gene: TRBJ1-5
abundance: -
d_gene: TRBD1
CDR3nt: TGTGCCAGCAGGCCCGGGGGACAGGGGGACAATCAGCCCCAGCATTTT
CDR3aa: CASRPGGQGDNQPQHF

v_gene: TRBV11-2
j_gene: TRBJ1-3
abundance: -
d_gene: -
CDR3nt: TGTGCCAGCAGCCTTAGTGACTCTGGAAACACCATATATTTT
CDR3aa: CASSLSDSGNTIYF

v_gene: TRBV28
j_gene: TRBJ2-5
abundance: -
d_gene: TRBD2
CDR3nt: TGTGCCAGCAGTTTCCTGGTCTTAGGCGGGAGAGAACAAGAGACCCAGTACTTC
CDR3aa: CASSFLVLGGREQETQYF

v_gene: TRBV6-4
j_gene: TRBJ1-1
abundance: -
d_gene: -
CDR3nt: TGTGCCAGCAGTCCCAGTCCGGGGAACACTGAAGCTTTCTTT
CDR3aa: CASSPSPGNTEAFF

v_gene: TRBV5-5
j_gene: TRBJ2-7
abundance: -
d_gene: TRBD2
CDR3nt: TGTGCCAGCAGCGGTGGGACTAGCGGGAAGAGCGAGCAGTACTTC
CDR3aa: CASSGGTSGKSEQYF

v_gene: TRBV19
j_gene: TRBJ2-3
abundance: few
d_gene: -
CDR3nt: TGTGCCAGTAGTATAGGTCGGGGGGCGGATACGCAGTATTTT
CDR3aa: CASSIGRGADTQYF

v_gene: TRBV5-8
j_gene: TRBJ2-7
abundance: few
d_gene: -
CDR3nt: TGTGCCAGCAGCCCGAAGGTGCGGAGCTCCTACGAGCAGTACTTC
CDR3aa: CASSPKVRSSYEQYF

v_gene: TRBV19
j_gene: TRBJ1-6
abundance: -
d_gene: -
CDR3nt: TGTGCCAGTAGTGGTGGGGTTGGACCGCCGGAGGCACCCCTCCACTTT
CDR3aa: CASSGGVGPPEAPLHF

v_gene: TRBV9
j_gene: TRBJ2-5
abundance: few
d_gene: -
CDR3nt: TGTGCCAGCAGCGTAGATTCGGGGGAGACCCAGTACTTC
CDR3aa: CASSVDSGETQYF

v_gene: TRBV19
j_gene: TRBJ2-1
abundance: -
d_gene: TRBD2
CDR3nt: TGTGCCAGTACCCTCCGAAGGGAATCCGTGGGGAGGGGCAATGAGCAGTTCTTC
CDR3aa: CASTLRRESVGRGNEQFF

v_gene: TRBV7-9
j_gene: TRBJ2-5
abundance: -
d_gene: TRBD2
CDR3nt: TGTGCCAGCAGCTTAGGAACTAGCGGGGGCCAAGAGACCCAGTACTTC
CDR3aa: CASSLGTSGGQETQYF